This is a list of T cell receptor beta chains from one sample in a study of T cells in localized non-small cell lung cancer. TCRdb's table, derived via immunoSEQ multiplex PCR, lists solely in-frame clones and lacks some. The sample yields 20,000 to 30,000 clones, around 85% seen once. The sequencing used peripheral blood, collected before any cancer treatment. These receptors were collected from a woman aged 35 to 70 with stage I lung adenocarcinoma. Each CDR3 is given with its conserved first and last residue. Fields, in order: clone size, D gene, J gene, V gene, CDR3 DNA, CDR3 protein. D genes are given only for firm matches. Clone size appears in some rows only: once, few, many, or a class for an expanded clone.

clone size: -; D gene: -; J gene: TRBJ2-5; V gene: TRBV14; CDR3 DNA: TGTGCCAGCAGCCGGACACCCGATTCGGAGACCCAGTACTTC; CDR3 protein: CASSRTPDSETQYF
clone size: -; D gene: TRBD1; J gene: TRBJ2-1; V gene: TRBV11-1; CDR3 DNA: TGTGCCAGCAGCATGGACAGGGGTAGTGAGCAGTTCTTC; CDR3 protein: CASSMDRGSEQFF
clone size: -; D gene: -; J gene: TRBJ1-2; V gene: TRBV9; CDR3 DNA: TGTGCCAGCAGCCCAGGGCTCCGCCGGGGCTACACCTTC; CDR3 protein: CASSPGLRRGYTF
clone size: -; D gene: TRBD1; J gene: TRBJ2-1; V gene: TRBV7-6; CDR3 DNA: TGTGCCAGCAGCTTAATGGGACAGGGGAGCAATGAGCAGTTCTTC; CDR3 protein: CASSLMGQGSNEQFF
clone size: -; D gene: TRBD2; J gene: TRBJ2-3; V gene: TRBV7-3; CDR3 DNA: TGTGCCAGCAGCTTAACCAGCGGGGAGACAGATACGCAGTATTTT; CDR3 protein: CASSLTSGETDTQYF
clone size: -; D gene: -; J gene: TRBJ2-1; V gene: TRBV5-6; CDR3 DNA: TGTGCCAGCAGCTTGGCCGGTGGGGCCCGACCGAGGGAGCAGTTCTTC; CDR3 protein: CASSLAGGARPREQFF
clone size: -; D gene: -; J gene: TRBJ1-5; V gene: TRBV21-1; CDR3 DNA: TGTGCCAGCAGCAAAGTTGGCAGGGGGCATACGGTGGGCAATCAGCCCCAGCATTTT; CDR3 protein: CASSKVGRGHTVGNQPQHF
clone size: -; D gene: -; J gene: TRBJ2-5; V gene: TRBV4-3; CDR3 DNA: TGCGCCAGCAGCCCACAGGGAAATGGAGAGACCCAGTACTTC; CDR3 protein: CASSPQGNGETQYF
clone size: -; D gene: -; J gene: TRBJ1-1; V gene: TRBV19; CDR3 DNA: TGTGCCAGTAGTTGGGGGCTTGAAGCTTTCTTT; CDR3 protein: CASSWGLEAFF
clone size: -; D gene: -; J gene: TRBJ1-2; V gene: TRBV7-9; CDR3 DNA: TGTGCCAGCAGCGCCGGGACGAACTATGGCTACACCTTC; CDR3 protein: CASSAGTNYGYTF
clone size: -; D gene: TRBD2; J gene: TRBJ2-1; V gene: TRBV7-9; CDR3 DNA: TGTGCCAGCACCCAAGGGCTAGCGGGGTACAATGAGCAGTTCTTC; CDR3 protein: CASTQGLAGYNEQFF
clone size: -; D gene: -; J gene: TRBJ1-1; V gene: TRBV5-4; CDR3 DNA: TGTGCCAGCAGCAAAAGACCCGGCCCCCCCCTAGACACTGAAGCTTTCTTT; CDR3 protein: CASSKRPGPPLDTEAFF
clone size: once; D gene: TRBD1; J gene: TRBJ2-3; V gene: TRBV11-3; CDR3 DNA: TGTGCCAGCAGCCGAACGGACAGGGCGTGGACAGATACGCAGTATTTT; CDR3 protein: CASSRTDRAWTDTQYF
clone size: -; D gene: -; J gene: TRBJ2-2; V gene: TRBV7-9; CDR3 DNA: TGTGCCAGCAGCTTAATTCAGCTCAGGGAGCTGTTTTTT; CDR3 protein: CASSLIQLRELFF
clone size: -; D gene: TRBD1; J gene: TRBJ1-5; V gene: TRBV5-1; CDR3 DNA: TGCGCCAGCAGCGCCGGGACAGGGTTCGATCAGCCCCAGCATTTT; CDR3 protein: CASSAGTGFDQPQHF
clone size: once; D gene: -; J gene: TRBJ2-5; V gene: TRBV11-2; CDR3 DNA: TGTGCCAGCAGCTTCAATCCCGGGCAAGAGACCCAGTACTTC; CDR3 protein: CASSFNPGQETQYF
clone size: -; D gene: -; J gene: TRBJ2-5; V gene: TRBV5-1; CDR3 DNA: TGCGCCAGCAAACAGGGAACTCAAGAGACCCAGTACTTC; CDR3 protein: CASKQGTQETQYF
clone size: -; D gene: -; J gene: TRBJ1-1; V gene: TRBV7-2; CDR3 DNA: TGTGCCAGCAGCTTAGCTAAACCCGCCCGCCCAGATTCAATGGGGGTGGGCACTGAAGCTTTCTTT; CDR3 protein: CASSLAKPARPDSMGVGTEAFF
clone size: -; D gene: -; J gene: TRBJ2-5; V gene: TRBV18; CDR3 DNA: TGTGCCAGCTCACCACGGAAGGGAGAGACCCAGTACTTC; CDR3 protein: CASSPRKGETQYF
clone size: -; D gene: TRBD1; J gene: TRBJ2-5; V gene: TRBV7-6; CDR3 DNA: TGTGCCAGCAGCTTGGGACCTGACAGGGTAGAGACCCAGTACTTC; CDR3 protein: CASSLGPDRVETQYF
clone size: -; D gene: -; J gene: TRBJ2-2; V gene: TRBV7-9; CDR3 DNA: TGTGCCAGCACCCCGGCGGGGAACCGGGAGCTGTTTTTT; CDR3 protein: CASTPAGNRELFF
clone size: -; D gene: TRBD1; J gene: TRBJ2-7; V gene: TRBV4-3; CDR3 DNA: TGCGCCAGCAGCCACACAGGGGGCATAATCTACGAGCAGTACTTC; CDR3 protein: CASSHTGGIIYEQYF
clone size: -; D gene: -; J gene: TRBJ1-1; V gene: TRBV5-6; CDR3 DNA: TGTGCCAGCAGCTTATTCGGAGGGACTATGAACACTGAAGCTTTCTTT; CDR3 protein: CASSLFGGTMNTEAFF
clone size: -; D gene: -; J gene: TRBJ2-5; V gene: TRBV20-1; CDR3 DNA: TGCAGTGCTAGATGGGGAGAGACCCAGTACTTC; CDR3 protein: CSARWGETQYF
clone size: -; D gene: TRBD2; J gene: TRBJ2-3; V gene: TRBV5-4; CDR3 DNA: TGTGCCAGCAGCTCCGGACTAGGGAACCCAGATACGCAGTATTTT; CDR3 protein: CASSSGLGNPDTQYF
clone size: -; D gene: -; J gene: TRBJ1-2; V gene: TRBV18; CDR3 DNA: TGTGCCAGCTCACCGGCCGGGAGGCCTAACTACTATGGCTACACCTTC; CDR3 protein: CASSPAGRPNYYGYTF
clone size: -; D gene: -; J gene: TRBJ1-1; V gene: TRBV7-9; CDR3 DNA: TGTGCCAGCAGCTTATCGTCTTCCAGGGTCCCTTCGAACACTGAAGCTTTCTTT; CDR3 protein: CASSLSSSRVPSNTEAFF
clone size: -; D gene: TRBD1; J gene: TRBJ1-1; V gene: TRBV5-1; CDR3 DNA: TGCGCCAGCAGCTTGTCCGGGACAGGGAACACTGAAGCTTTCTTT; CDR3 protein: CASSLSGTGNTEAFF
clone size: -; D gene: -; J gene: TRBJ2-7; V gene: TRBV6-1; CDR3 DNA: TGTGCCAGCAGTGAAGCGGGAAGAGGGGCAGGGTACTTC; CDR3 protein: CASSEAGRGAGYF
clone size: -; D gene: TRBD1; J gene: TRBJ2-7; V gene: TRBV6-6; CDR3 DNA: TGTGCCAGCAGTAATAGACAGGGAAAAAACTACTACGAGCAGTACTTC; CDR3 protein: CASSNRQGKNYYEQYF
clone size: -; D gene: -; J gene: TRBJ1-3; V gene: TRBV2; CDR3 DNA: TGTGCCAGCAGTTTTGGGGGATCAGCTGGAAACACCATATATTTT; CDR3 protein: CASSFGGSAGNTIYF
clone size: -; D gene: -; J gene: TRBJ1-1; V gene: TRBV28; CDR3 DNA: TGTGCCAGCAGTTTGTACCAGCACACTGAAGCTTTCTTT; CDR3 protein: CASSLYQHTEAFF
clone size: -; D gene: -; J gene: TRBJ1-5; V gene: TRBV15; CDR3 DNA: TGTGCCACCAGCAGGGAGGGCCCAGGGCATAGCAATCAGCCCCAGCATTTT; CDR3 protein: CATSREGPGHSNQPQHF
clone size: -; D gene: -; J gene: TRBJ1-1; V gene: TRBV7-2; CDR3 DNA: TGTGCCAGCAGCCTCCCCGTAGCTGTTGAAGCTTTCTTT; CDR3 protein: CASSLPVAVEAFF
clone size: -; D gene: -; J gene: TRBJ1-1; V gene: TRBV19; CDR3 DNA: TGTGCCAGTAGTACCCCACCCGGGAGAGATAACACTGAAGCTTTCTTT; CDR3 protein: CASSTPPGRDNTEAFF
clone size: few; D gene: -; J gene: TRBJ1-1; V gene: TRBV2; CDR3 DNA: TGTGCCAGCAGTGAAGCGCTTGGCCAGGGAGGAACTGAAGCTTTCTTT; CDR3 protein: CASSEALGQGGTEAFF
clone size: -; D gene: TRBD2; J gene: TRBJ2-1; V gene: TRBV11-2; CDR3 DNA: TGTGCCAGCAGCTTTACCCGGACTAGCGATCACAATGAGCAGTTCTTC; CDR3 protein: CASSFTRTSDHNEQFF
clone size: -; D gene: TRBD1; J gene: TRBJ2-1; V gene: TRBV29-1; CDR3 DNA: TGCAGCGCCCCGGACCTGACAGGGCTCCTACAGTTCTTC; CDR3 protein: CSAPDLTGLLQFF
clone size: -; D gene: -; J gene: TRBJ1-2; V gene: TRBV2; CDR3 DNA: TGTGCCAGCAGTGTGGGAGGTCCTGGCTACACCTTC; CDR3 protein: CASSVGGPGYTF
clone size: -; D gene: TRBD1; J gene: TRBJ2-2; V gene: TRBV19; CDR3 DNA: TGTGCCAGTAGGGGACAGGGCACCGGGGAGCTGTTTTTT; CDR3 protein: CASRGQGTGELFF
clone size: -; D gene: -; J gene: TRBJ2-4; V gene: TRBV7-9; CDR3 DNA: TGTGCCAGCAGCTTAGCCCGGGACGGGGAGATTGTCAAAAACATTCAGTACTTC; CDR3 protein: CASSLARDGEIVKNIQYF
clone size: once; D gene: -; J gene: TRBJ2-1; V gene: TRBV19; CDR3 DNA: TGTGCCAGTAAAGGACTGTCCTACAATGAGCAGTTCTTC; CDR3 protein: CASKGLSYNEQFF
clone size: -; D gene: TRBD1; J gene: TRBJ1-3; V gene: TRBV6-6; CDR3 DNA: TGTGCCAGCAGTTCCGGACAGGTCGGAAACACCATATATTTT; CDR3 protein: CASSSGQVGNTIYF
clone size: -; D gene: TRBD2; J gene: TRBJ2-3; V gene: TRBV5-1; CDR3 DNA: TGCGCCAGCAGCTACACTAGCGGGAGCAGCACAGATACGCAGTATTTT; CDR3 protein: CASSYTSGSSTDTQYF
clone size: -; D gene: -; J gene: TRBJ1-4; V gene: TRBV4-3; CDR3 DNA: TGCGCCAGCAGCCAGACAGCAGCTAATGAAAAACTGTTTTTT; CDR3 protein: CASSQTAANEKLFF
clone size: -; D gene: -; J gene: TRBJ2-7; V gene: TRBV11-1; CDR3 DNA: TGTGCCAGCAGCTTAGATCCCAGGGCCTACGAGCAGTACTTC; CDR3 protein: CASSLDPRAYEQYF